Listed here is a single TCR beta chain. As yet, its antigen is unknown. Alongside a J-beta primer mix, a sample-barcoded 5' primer served in a second PCR lasting about 7 to 12 cycles. CDR3-containing paired-end reads numbered at least 2.5 million in each sample. TCRdb fed the 5' RACE reads into MiXCR, producing one record per CDR3 protein. The table has around 1.7 million distinct CDR3 sequences, 28% seen once. Trimming removed 1 base at V and 0 bases at J, with 9 bases between. The CDR3 length is 14 residues. Per the germline V gene, CDR1 is DFQATT and CDR2 is SNEGSKA (reference sequence). Researchers isolated at least 7 million PBMCs per sample. This entry is derived from a study of blood T cells in healthy people across ages. Study-wide results and caveats: Higher diversity, along with more naive CD4+ cells, distinguished long-lived donors from aged donors.

Sequenced input: blood. V usage is TRBV20-1 and J usage is TRBJ1-1; TRBD1 might be the D (6 bases). The origin of this receptor is a woman aged 30 to 39 in good health. The DNA of the CDR3 is TGCAGTGCTAGAGGGACAGCTATGAACACTGAAGCTTTCTTT. Amino acid sequence: CSARGTAMNTEAFF.